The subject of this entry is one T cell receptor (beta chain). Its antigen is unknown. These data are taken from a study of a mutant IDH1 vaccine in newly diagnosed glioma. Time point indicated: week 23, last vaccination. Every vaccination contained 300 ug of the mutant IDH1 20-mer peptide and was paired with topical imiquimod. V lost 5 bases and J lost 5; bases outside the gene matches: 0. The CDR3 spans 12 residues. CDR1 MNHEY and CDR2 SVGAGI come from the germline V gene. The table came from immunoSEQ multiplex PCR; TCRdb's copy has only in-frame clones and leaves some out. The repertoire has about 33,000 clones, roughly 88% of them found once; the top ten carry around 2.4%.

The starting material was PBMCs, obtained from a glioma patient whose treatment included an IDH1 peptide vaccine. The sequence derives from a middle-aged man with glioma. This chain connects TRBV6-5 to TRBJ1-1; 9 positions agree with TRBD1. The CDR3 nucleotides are TGTGCCAGCAGTGGACAGGGGACTGAAGCTTTCTTT. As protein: CASSGQGTEAFF.